The 28 T cell receptor beta chains below all came from one sample that was sequenced in a study of T cells in Graves' hyperthyroidism and ophthalmopathy. Using RNA transcripts as the source, TCR beta CDR3 regions were amplified. During a first-round RT-PCR of the TCR CDR3, the HTBI primer set was used. MiXCR, applied by TCRdb to the multiplex PCR reads, yields one record per CDR3 protein. Of roughly 700,000 distinct CDR3 sequences in the sample, roughly 32% are singletons; the top ten hold around 29%. The sequencing input was blood. The receptors stem from a woman in her forties with Graves' hyperthyroidism.

CDR3 sequence (DNA): TGCGCCAGCGGCTCCTACGCAGGGGTTGGGCAAGGCTACACCTTC. It encodes CASGSYAGVGQGYTF. The chain combines TRBV5-1 with TRBJ1-2; possibly TRBD1 for D (6 bases). The CDR3 loop spans 15 amino acids. Germline V gene data show CDR1 as SGHRS and CDR2 as YFSETQ. V lost 7 bases and J 8 bases, leaving 24 bases between the germline ends.

This clonotype turned up a few times. This chain uses TRBV6-5 with TRBJ2-7; D perhaps matches TRBD1 (5 bases). CDR3 length equals 15 residues. CDR1 and CDR2 from the germline V gene are MNHEY and SVGAGI. V was cut by 4 bases and J by 3 bases, with 16 bases left in between. In DNA form, the CDR3 reads TGTGCCAGCAGTTTCACCCCGACAGTCTTCTACGAGCAGTACTTC. It encodes CASSFTPTVFYEQYF.

This clonotype was seen at least ten times. This chain uses TRBV20-1 with TRBJ1-6; TRBD1 is a possible D gene (6 bases). The V end lost 6 bases, the J end lost 8 bases, and 20 bases lay between the germline ends. This CDR3 region has 15 residues. Germline V gene sequence: CDR1 DFQATT, CDR2 SNEGSKA (reference sequence). The CDR3 reads CSAPLGAGRYSPLHF. The CDR3 DNA is TGCAGTGCCCCCCTGGGGGCAGGACGTTATTCACCCCTCCACTTT.

V is TRBV6-1 and J is TRBJ1-2, with 10 bases fitting TRBD1. CDR3 size: 13 residues. Trimming at V came to 7 bases and at J to 8 bases, leaving 7 bases not matched to a gene. Germline CDR1 and CDR2: MNHNS and SASEGT. The CDR3 coding sequence is TGTGCCAGCATTGGGGGGACAGGGGACGGCTACACCTTC. Translated, it gives CASIGGTGDGYTF.

V gene TRBV24-1 combines with J gene TRBJ1-2; TRBD1 matches at 9 bases. The trim removed 4 bases at V and 6 bases at J, leaving 5 bases unmatched. CDR1 KGHDR and CDR2 SFDVKD come from the germline V gene. The CDR3 runs 14 residues. CDR3 protein: CATSETGGPNGYTF. CDR3 in DNA: TGTGCCACCAGTGAGACAGGGGGTCCAAATGGCTACACCTTC.

V usage is TRBV18 and J usage is TRBJ1-5; D ambiguous. The V end lost 3 bases, the J end lost 6 bases, and 15 bases lay between the germline ends. The CDR3 is made up of 15 amino acids. The germline gives CDR1 KGHSH, CDR2 LQKENI. CDR3 sequence reads: CASSPGKGLGQPQHF. CDR3 sequence (DNA): TGTGCCAGCTCACCGGGCAAGGGTCTAGGTCAGCCCCAGCATTTT.

In its sample, this clonotype was seen many times. The chain recombines TRBV10-3 with TRBJ2-7; 8 nucleotides agree with TRBD1. From germline, CDR1 is ENHRY and CDR2 SYGVKD. The CDR3 extends over 13 amino acids. With V trimmed by 6 bases and J by 7 bases, 8 bases remained unmatched. The CDR3 DNA reads TGTGCCATCAGGACAGGGGTCAGGGGGGAGCAGTACTTC. Translated: CAIRTGVRGEQYF.

The V and J genes are TRBV20-1 and TRBJ2-5; 10 bases are shared with TRBD2. Per the germline V gene, CDR1 is DFQATT and CDR2 is SNEGSKA (reference sequence). With 6 bases clipped from V and 1 base from J, the junction kept 5 bases outside the gene matches. This CDR3 spans 14 amino acids. This CDR3 is CSAAGTSAQETQYF. The CDR3 nucleotides read TGCAGTGCGGCCGGGACTAGCGCCCAAGAGACCCAGTACTTC.

This clonotype was found many times. One junction end does not reproduce the germline sequence, and a read error may be involved. This chain links TRBV7-3 with TRBJ2-2; tentatively, D is TRBD1 or TRBD2 (5 bases each). CDR1 is SGHTA and CDR2 is FQGTGA in the germline V gene. The CDR3 length is 12 residues. CDR3 DNA sequence: TGTGCCAGTAGCTGGGGGATCGGGGAGCTGTTTTTT. This gives the protein CASSWGIGELFF. The full variable domain, completed using reference TRBV7-3 and TRBJ2-2, is GAGVSQTPSNKVTEKGKYVELRCDPISGHTALYWYRQSLGQGPEFLIYFQGTGAADDSGLPNDRFFAVRPEGSVSTLKIQRTERGDSAVYLCASSWGIGELFFGEGSRLTVL.

There are many counts of this clonotype. The V call is TRBV14, the J call TRBJ1-5; D unclear. V was shortened by 4 bases and J by 7 bases, with 11 bases between the two germline ends. Germline loops: CDR1 SGHDN, CDR2 FVKESK. This CDR3 comprises 13 residues. Here the CDR3 reads CASSLSPDQPQHF. CDR3 coding DNA: TGTGCCAGCAGCCTAAGCCCCGACCAGCCCCAGCATTTT.

The chain couples TRBV19 to TRBJ1-1; 8 bases line up with TRBD1. With V trimmed by 4 bases and J by 7 bases, 5 bases remained unmatched. Germline V gene data show CDR1 as LNHDA and CDR2 as SQIVND (reference sequence). The CDR3 runs 13 residues. Here the CDR3 reads CASSTDRVGEAFF. CDR3 nucleotides: TGTGCCAGTAGTACGGACAGGGTTGGTGAAGCTTTCTTT.

The J gene is TRBJ1-1, the V gene TRBV7-3; 10 bases line up with TRBD1. V was pared by 5 bases and J by 1 base, with 7 bases of the junction left unmatched. Per germline, CDR1 SGHTA and CDR2 FQGTGA. The CDR3 has 16 residues. The CDR3 loop is CASSPRTGGKNTEAFF. DNA for the CDR3: TGTGCCAGCAGCCCTAGGACAGGGGGAAAGAACACTGAAGCTTTCTTT.

This clonotype was counted only a few times. This sequence joins TRBV5-5 and TRBJ1-5; TRBD1 matches at 7 bases. With 4 bases clipped from V and 4 bases from J, the junction kept 14 bases outside the gene matches. Germline V gene data show CDR1 as SGHKS and CDR2 as YYEKEE (reference sequence). The CDR3 is made up of 17 amino acids. The CDR3 is CASSAGLQGGGNQPQHF. CDR3 bases: TGTGCCAGCAGCGCCGGCCTTCAGGGGGGGGGAAATCAGCCCCAGCATTTT. Using reference TRBV5-5 and TRBJ1-5 for the parts outside the CDR3, the full variable domain is DAGVTQSPTHLIKTRGQQVTLRCSPISGHKSVSWYQQVLGQGPQFIFQYYEKEERGRGNFPDRFSARQFPNYSSELNVNALLLGDSALYLCASSAGLQGGGNQPQHFGDGTRLSIL.

This clonotype was counted at least ten times. V usage is TRBV15 and J usage is TRBJ2-5; D gene ambiguous. With 0 bases removed from V and 1 base from J, the gap between germline ends came to 12 bases. Germline values: CDR1 LNHNV, CDR2 YYDKDF (reference sequence). The CDR3 spans 16 residues. The CDR3 coding sequence is TGTGCCACCAGCAGAGATCGATCGGAAGCCCAAGAGACCCAGTACTTC. It translates to CATSRDRSEAQETQYF.

The gene calls are TRBV5-1 and TRBJ2-3; TRBD1 matches at 7 bases. Trimming took 4 bases from V and 1 from J; bases not matched to a gene: 6. The CDR3 has 15 amino acids. CDR1 SGHRS and CDR2 YFSETQ come from the germline V gene. Written as DNA, the CDR3 is TGCGCCAGCAGCGTTACCGGGACAGGCACAGATACGCAGTATTTT. Translation: CASSVTGTGTDTQYF. The variable domain in full, with the rest retrieved from reference TRBV5-1 and TRBJ2-3, is KAGVTQTPRYLIKTRGQQVTLSCSPISGHRSVSWYQQTPGQGLQFLFEYFSETQRNKGNFPGRFSGRQFSNSRSEMNVSTLELGDSALYLCASSVTGTGTDTQYFGPGTRLTVL.

Comments on this clonotype: This is likely a read error, given that the CDR3 carries no conserved phenylalanine or tryptophan at its end. The genes are TRBV20-1 and TRBJ1-1; D ambiguous. This CDR3 contains 13 residues. V dropped 3 bases and J dropped 3 bases, with 11 bases sitting between them. Germline loops: CDR1 DFQATT, CDR2 SNEGSKA (reference sequence). The CDR3 is CSASLVSDTEAFL. CDR3 nucleotides: TGCAGTGCTAGTTTAGTATCGGACACTGAAGCTTTCCTT.

This clonotype has only a few counts. The chain has TRBV25-1 and TRBJ2-5; TRBD1 agrees at 7 bases. V lost 9 bases, J lost 4 bases, and 5 bases stayed unmatched. The CDR3 consists of 12 residues. The germline gives CDR1 MGHDK, CDR2 SYGVNS. The CDR3 region has the DNA TGTGCCAGTCTAAGGGGGCGAGAGACCCAGTACTTC. Amino acid sequence: CASLRGRETQYF. The full variable domain, in which reference TRBV25-1 and TRBJ2-5 provide the parts outside the CDR3, is EADIYQTPRYLVIGTGKKITLECSQTMGHDKMYWYQQDPGMELHLIHYSYGVNSTEKGDLSSESTVSRIRTEHFPLTLESARPSHTSQYLCASLRGRETQYFGPGTRLLVL.

This clonotype was recorded many times. This sequence joins TRBV20-1 and TRBJ2-7; 8 positions agree with TRBD1. The CDR3 is 14 residues long. V shed 0 bases, J shed 1 base, and the junction held 2 bases outside the gene matches. Germline values: CDR1 DFQATT, CDR2 SNEGSKA (reference sequence). The CDR3 DNA follows: TGCAGTGCTAGAGACAGGGGGCGGTCCTACGAGCAGTACTTC. Translating it yields CSARDRGRSYEQYF.

The V gene is TRBV29-1, the J gene TRBJ1-1; tentative D call: TRBD1 (5 bases). CDR1 is SQVTM, CDR2 ANQGSEA, per germline. This CDR3 has 10 amino acids. Trimming took 5 bases from V and 9 from J, leaving 10 bases between them. The CDR3 region is CSVPSDKAFF. The CDR3 DNA reads TGCAGCGTTCCCTCGGACAAAGCTTTCTTT.

This sequence joins TRBV10-3 and TRBJ1-5; maybe TRBD1 (5 bases). The CDR3 is 17 amino acids. Trimming cost V 0 bases and J 0 bases, with 12 bases left between them. Germline V gene sequence: CDR1 ENHRY, CDR2 SYGVKD. The CDR3 bases are TGTGCCATCAGTGAGTCGACGGGGCAGTATAGCAATCAGCCCCAGCATTTT. It specifies CAISESTGQYSNQPQHF.

The rearrangement uses TRBV7-2 and TRBJ1-1; D remains unclear. The CDR3 runs 13 residues. V dropped 0 bases and J dropped 6 bases, with 8 bases sitting between them. CDR1 SGHTA and CDR2 FQGNSA come from the germline V gene. As DNA, the CDR3 is TGTGCCAGCAGCTTAGCGGGCGTCGCTGAAGCTTTCTTT. Protein sequence: CASSLAGVAEAFF. The whole variable domain, filled in from reference TRBV7-2 and TRBJ1-1, reads GAGVSQSPSNKVTEKGKDVELRCDPISGHTALYWYRQSLGQGLEFLIYFQGNSAPDKSGLPSDRFSAERTGGSVSTLTIQRTQQEDSAVYLCASSLAGVAEAFFGQGTRLTVV.

The chain has TRBV20-1 and TRBJ2-5, with 9 bases that match TRBD2. Germline CDR1 and CDR2: DFQATT and SNEGSKA (reference sequence). V lost 3 bases to trimming and J lost 3 bases; unmatched junction nucleotides: 5. CDR3 length: 14 residues. CDR3 amino acids: CSASYLAGKETQYF. Here the CDR3 DNA reads TGCAGTGCTAGTTACCTAGCGGGGAAAGAGACCCAGTACTTC.

This clonotype was seen many times. The V call is TRBV20-1, the J call TRBJ1-5; D is unresolved. CDR1 is DFQATT, CDR2 SNEGSKA, per germline (reference sequence). Trimming removed 0 bases from V and 9 bases from J, with 15 bases in between. The length of the CDR3 is 14 residues. CDR3 protein: CSARDPDGLGPQHF. The CDR3 DNA follows: TGCAGTGCTAGAGATCCGGACGGTCTAGGGCCCCAGCATTTT.

Worth noting for this clonotype: A much larger clone lies one base from this, so it may be a read error. This chain links TRBV7-2 with TRBJ1-1; D possibly corresponds to TRBD1 (5 bases). V was cut by 8 bases and J by 3 bases, with 10 bases left in between. CDR1 is SGHTA, CDR2 FQGNSA, per germline. The length of the CDR3 is 12 residues. The CDR3 DNA follows: TGTGCCAGCGTACAGGACTACACTGAAGCTTTCTTT. This encodes CASVQDYTEAFF.

The V and J genes are TRBV15 and TRBJ1-2, with D maybe TRBD1 (5 bases). This CDR3 is built from 14 residues. With 9 bases removed from V and 4 bases from J, the gap between germline ends came to 18 bases. Germline V gene sequence: CDR1 LNHNV, CDR2 YYDKDF (reference sequence). The CDR3 nucleotides are TGTGCCACGCAAGCAGCTGAGGGACTCTATGGCTACACCTTC. It is translated as CATQAAEGLYGYTF.

This clonotype was seen at least ten times. This chain links TRBV20-1 with TRBJ1-5, with D possibly TRBD1 on 6 matching bases. Trimming left V 2 bases short and J 0 bases short, with 14 bases between. Germline V lookup: CDR1 DFQATT, CDR2 SNEGSKA (reference sequence). CDR3 length: 16 residues. This chain's CDR3 is CSARLGAPYSNQPQHF. For the CDR3, the DNA is TGCAGTGCTAGATTGGGGGCACCCTATAGCAATCAGCCCCAGCATTTT.

As to this clonotype: A read error may explain this, as a much larger clone is one base away. The chain employs TRBV13 and TRBJ1-5, with D perhaps TRBD1 (5 bases). Germline V gives CDR1 PRHDT, CDR2 FYEKMQ (reference sequence). Trimming pared 2 bases from V and 6 bases from J, leaving 11 bases between. CDR3 length: 14 residues. CDR3 sequence: CASSLPRVSQPQHF. In nucleotides, the CDR3 is TGTGCCAGCAGCTTACCCAGGGTCAGTCAGCCCCAGCATTTT.

This clonotype was counted only a few times. The chain links TRBV7-9 to TRBJ1-1, with D possibly being TRBD1 (6 bases). V lost 4 bases to trimming and J lost 2 bases, with 11 bases between them. Germline-derived CDR1 and CDR2 are SEHNR and FQNEAQ (reference sequence). The CDR3 covers 14 residues. The CDR3 region is CASSSRGANTEAFF. Written as DNA, the CDR3 is TGTGCCAGCAGCTCCAGGGGCGCTAACACTGAAGCTTTCTTT.